The TCR beta chain under discussion was sequenced for a study of OX40 agonist ivuxolimab in advanced cancers. About the study: Aged roughly 23 to 79 with a mean of roughly 65 years, they were approximately 80% male.

Only in-frame clones appear in the TCRdb table, and some are missing; sequencing was by immunoSEQ multiplex PCR. This repertoire shows tens of thousands of clones, roughly four fifths found once; its top ten account for about 2%. The CDR3 loop spans 23 amino acids. The germline V and J ends were trimmed by 0 bases and 0 bases, with 27 bases remaining between them. CDR1 is MNHEY and CDR2 is SMNVEV in the germline V gene (reference sequence). The sequences come from CD4+ or CD8+ T cells sorted from blood, collected in a trial of the OX40 agonist ivuxolimab. The clonotype comes from an adult with an advanced solid tumor such as melanoma, head and neck, liver or kidney cancer. The V call is TRBV27, the J call TRBJ2-6, with D maybe TRBD1 (6 bases). In nucleotides, the CDR3 is TGTGCCAGCAGTTTATCTCTTCCATTAGGACAGTACGAACCCAGCTCTGGGGCCAACGTCCTGACTTTC. This translates into CASSLSLPLGQYEPSSGANVLTF.